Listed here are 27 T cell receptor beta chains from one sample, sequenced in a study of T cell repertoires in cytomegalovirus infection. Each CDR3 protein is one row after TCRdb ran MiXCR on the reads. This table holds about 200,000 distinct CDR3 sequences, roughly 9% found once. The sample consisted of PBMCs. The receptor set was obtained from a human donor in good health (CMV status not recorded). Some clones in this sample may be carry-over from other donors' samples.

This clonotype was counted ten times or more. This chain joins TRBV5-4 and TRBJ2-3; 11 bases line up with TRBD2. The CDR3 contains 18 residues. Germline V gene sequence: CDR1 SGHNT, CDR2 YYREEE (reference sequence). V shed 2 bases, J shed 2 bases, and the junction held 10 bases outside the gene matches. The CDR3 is CASSFLGTSGPVTDTQYF. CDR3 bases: TGTGCCAGCAGCTTTTTAGGGACTAGCGGCCCCGTCACAGATACGCAGTATTTT.

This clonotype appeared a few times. The CDR3 region is CASSFEGAVNIQYF. Here the CDR3 DNA reads TGTGCCAGCAGCTTCGAGGGGGCAGTCAACATTCAGTACTTC. This chain joins TRBV5-4 and TRBJ2-4; TRBD1 matches 7 bases. The CDR3 is made up of 14 amino acids. The germline gives CDR1 SGHNT, CDR2 YYREEE (reference sequence). V lost 2 bases and J lost 7; bases outside the gene matches: 6.

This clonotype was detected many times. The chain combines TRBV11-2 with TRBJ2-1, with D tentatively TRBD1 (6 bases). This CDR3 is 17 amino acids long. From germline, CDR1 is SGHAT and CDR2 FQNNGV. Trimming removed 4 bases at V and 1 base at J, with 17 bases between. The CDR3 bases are TGTGCCAGCAGCTCACAGAGGGGGTTGGGTTCCTACAATGAGCAGTTCTTC. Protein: CASSSQRGLGSYNEQFF.

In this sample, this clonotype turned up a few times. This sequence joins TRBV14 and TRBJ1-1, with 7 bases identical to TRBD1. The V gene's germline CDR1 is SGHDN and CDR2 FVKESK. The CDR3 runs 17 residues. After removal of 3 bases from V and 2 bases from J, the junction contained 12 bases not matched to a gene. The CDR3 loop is CASSHQRGTDSNTEAFF. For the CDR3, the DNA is TGTGCCAGCAGCCACCAGCGCGGGACAGACTCCAACACTGAAGCTTTCTTT.

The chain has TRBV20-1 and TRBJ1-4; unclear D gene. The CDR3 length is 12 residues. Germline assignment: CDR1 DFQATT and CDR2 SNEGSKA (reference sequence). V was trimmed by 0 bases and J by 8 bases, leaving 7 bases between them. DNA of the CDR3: TGCAGTGCTAGAGACCGCCGGGAAAAACTGTTTTTT. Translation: CSARDRREKLFF.

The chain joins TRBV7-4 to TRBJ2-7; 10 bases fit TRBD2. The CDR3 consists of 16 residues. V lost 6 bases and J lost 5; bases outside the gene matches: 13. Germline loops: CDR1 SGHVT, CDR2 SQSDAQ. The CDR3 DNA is TGTGCCAGCAGTGAGCCCGACGCGCTAGCGGGAGACGAGCAGTACTTC. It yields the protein CASSEPDALAGDEQYF.

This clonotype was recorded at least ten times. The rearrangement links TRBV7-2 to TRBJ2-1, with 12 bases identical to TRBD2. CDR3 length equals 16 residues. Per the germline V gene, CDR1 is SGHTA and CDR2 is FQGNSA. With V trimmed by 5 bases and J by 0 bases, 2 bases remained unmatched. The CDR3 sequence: CASSKTSGSSYNEQFF. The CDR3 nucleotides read TGTGCCAGCAGCAAGACTAGCGGGAGCTCCTACAATGAGCAGTTCTTC.

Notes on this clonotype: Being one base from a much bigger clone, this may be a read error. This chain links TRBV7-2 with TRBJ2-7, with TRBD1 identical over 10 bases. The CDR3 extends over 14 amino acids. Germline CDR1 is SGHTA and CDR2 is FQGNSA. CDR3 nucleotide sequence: TGTGCCAACAGCGCCGGGACAGGGGCCAACGAGCAGTACTTC. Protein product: CANSAGTGANEQYF.

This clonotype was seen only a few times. The CDR3 DNA sequence: TGTGCCACCAGTGGTTTAAGGAGCGGAACGACCTCGGATGAGCAGTTCTTC. Its protein product is CATSGLRSGTTSDEQFF. The chain joins TRBV24-1 to TRBJ2-1; the D gene is possibly TRBD2 (5 bases). V dropped 5 bases and J dropped 8 bases, with 24 bases sitting between them. From germline, CDR1 is KGHDR and CDR2 SFDVKD. The CDR3 totals 17 residues.

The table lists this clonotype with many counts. The CDR3: CASSLIESPLHF. The CDR3 nucleotides are TGTGCCAGCAGCTTAATTGAGTCACCCCTCCACTTT. The J gene is TRBJ1-6, the V gene TRBV7-2; the D is unclear. From germline, CDR1 is SGHTA and CDR2 FQGNSA. The CDR3 spans 12 residues. Trimming stripped 2 bases from V and 10 bases from J, with 6 bases between.

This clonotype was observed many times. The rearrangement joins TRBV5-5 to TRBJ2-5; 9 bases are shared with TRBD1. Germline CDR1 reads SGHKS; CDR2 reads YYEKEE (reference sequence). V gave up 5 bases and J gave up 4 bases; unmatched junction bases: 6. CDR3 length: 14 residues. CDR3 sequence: CASRVQGAGETQYF. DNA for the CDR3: TGTGCCAGCAGAGTACAGGGGGCAGGAGAGACCCAGTACTTC.

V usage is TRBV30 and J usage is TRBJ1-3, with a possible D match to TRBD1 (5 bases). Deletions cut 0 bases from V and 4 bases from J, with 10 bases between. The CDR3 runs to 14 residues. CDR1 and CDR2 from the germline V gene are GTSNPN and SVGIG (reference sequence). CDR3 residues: CAWSVKGYGNTIYF. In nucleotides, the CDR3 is TGTGCCTGGAGTGTTAAGGGGTACGGAAACACCATATATTTT.

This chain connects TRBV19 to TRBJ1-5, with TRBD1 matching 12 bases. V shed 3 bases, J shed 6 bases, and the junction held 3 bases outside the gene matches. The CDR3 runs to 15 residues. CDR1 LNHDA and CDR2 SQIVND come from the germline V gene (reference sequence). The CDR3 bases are TGTGCCAGTAGTATGGGACAGGGGGCTTTTCAGCCCCAGCATTTT. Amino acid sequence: CASSMGQGAFQPQHF.

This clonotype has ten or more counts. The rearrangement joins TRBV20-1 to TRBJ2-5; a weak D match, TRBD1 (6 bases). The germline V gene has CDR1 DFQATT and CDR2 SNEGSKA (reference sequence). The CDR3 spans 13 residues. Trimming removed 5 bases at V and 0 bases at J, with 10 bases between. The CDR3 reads CSARRDNQETQYF. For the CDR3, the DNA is TGCAGTGCTCGTAGGGACAACCAAGAGACCCAGTACTTC.

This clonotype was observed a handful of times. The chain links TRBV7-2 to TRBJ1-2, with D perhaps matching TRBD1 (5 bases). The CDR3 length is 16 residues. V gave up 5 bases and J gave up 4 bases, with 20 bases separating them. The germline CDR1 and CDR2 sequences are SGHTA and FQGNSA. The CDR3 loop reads CASSGPIGATSYGYTF. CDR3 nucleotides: TGTGCCAGCAGCGGCCCCATAGGGGCAACCTCCTATGGCTACACCTTC.

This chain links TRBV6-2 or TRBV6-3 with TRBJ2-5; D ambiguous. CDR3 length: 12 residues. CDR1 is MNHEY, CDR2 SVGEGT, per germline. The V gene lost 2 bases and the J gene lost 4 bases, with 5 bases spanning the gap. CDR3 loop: CASSYGRETQYF. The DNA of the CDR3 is TGTGCCAGCAGTTACGGCCGAGAGACCCAGTACTTC.

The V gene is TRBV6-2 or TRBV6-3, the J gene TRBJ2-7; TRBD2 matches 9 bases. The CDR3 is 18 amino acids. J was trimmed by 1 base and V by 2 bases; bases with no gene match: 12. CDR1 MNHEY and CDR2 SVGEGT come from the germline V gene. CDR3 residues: CASSYASGVSHESYEQYF. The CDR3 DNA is TGTGCCAGCAGTTACGCTAGCGGGGTGAGCCATGAATCCTACGAGCAGTACTTC.

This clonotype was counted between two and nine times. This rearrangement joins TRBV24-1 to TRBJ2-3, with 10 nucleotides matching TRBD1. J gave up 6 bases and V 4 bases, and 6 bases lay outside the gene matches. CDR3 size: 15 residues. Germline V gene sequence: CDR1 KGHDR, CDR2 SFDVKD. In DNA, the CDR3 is TGTGCCACCAGTGACTCCGGGACAGGGGAGGATACGCAGTATTTT. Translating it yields CATSDSGTGEDTQYF.

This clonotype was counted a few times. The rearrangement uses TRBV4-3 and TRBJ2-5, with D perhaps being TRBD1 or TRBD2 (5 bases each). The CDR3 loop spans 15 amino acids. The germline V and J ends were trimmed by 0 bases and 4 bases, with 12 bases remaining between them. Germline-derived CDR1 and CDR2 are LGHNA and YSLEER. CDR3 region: CASSQEGVAGETQYF. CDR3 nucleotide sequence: TGCGCCAGCAGCCAAGAGGGGGTGGCGGGAGAGACCCAGTACTTC.

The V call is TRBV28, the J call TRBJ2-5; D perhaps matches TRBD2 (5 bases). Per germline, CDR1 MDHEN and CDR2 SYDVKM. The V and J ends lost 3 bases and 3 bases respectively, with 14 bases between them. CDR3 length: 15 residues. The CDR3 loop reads CASSFQRTQKETQYF. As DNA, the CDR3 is TGTGCCAGCAGTTTCCAGAGGACTCAGAAAGAGACCCAGTACTTC.

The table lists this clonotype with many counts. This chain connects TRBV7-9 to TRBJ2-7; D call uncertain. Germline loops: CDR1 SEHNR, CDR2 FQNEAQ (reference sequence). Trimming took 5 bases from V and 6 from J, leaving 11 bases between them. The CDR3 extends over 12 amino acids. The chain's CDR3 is CASSQNDGEQYF. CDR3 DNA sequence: TGTGCCAGCAGCCAAAATGATGGCGAGCAGTACTTC.

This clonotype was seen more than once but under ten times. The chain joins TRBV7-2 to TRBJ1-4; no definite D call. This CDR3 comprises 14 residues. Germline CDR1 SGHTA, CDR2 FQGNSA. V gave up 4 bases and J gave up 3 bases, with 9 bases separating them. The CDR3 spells CASSSERSNEKLFF. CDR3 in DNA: TGTGCCAGCAGCTCCGAACGATCTAATGAAAAACTGTTTTTT.

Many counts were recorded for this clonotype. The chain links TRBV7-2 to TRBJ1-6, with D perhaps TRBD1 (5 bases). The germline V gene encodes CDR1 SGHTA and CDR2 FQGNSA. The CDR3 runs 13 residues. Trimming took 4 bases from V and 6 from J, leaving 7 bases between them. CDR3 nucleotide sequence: TGTGCCAGCAGCTCCAGGGTTAATTCACCCCTCCACTTT. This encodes CASSSRVNSPLHF.

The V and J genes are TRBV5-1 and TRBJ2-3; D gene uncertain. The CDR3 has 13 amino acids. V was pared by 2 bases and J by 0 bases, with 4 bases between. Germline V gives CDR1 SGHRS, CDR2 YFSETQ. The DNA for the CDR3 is TGCGCCAGCAGCTTACAGAGCACAGATACGCAGTATTTT. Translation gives CASSLQSTDTQYF.

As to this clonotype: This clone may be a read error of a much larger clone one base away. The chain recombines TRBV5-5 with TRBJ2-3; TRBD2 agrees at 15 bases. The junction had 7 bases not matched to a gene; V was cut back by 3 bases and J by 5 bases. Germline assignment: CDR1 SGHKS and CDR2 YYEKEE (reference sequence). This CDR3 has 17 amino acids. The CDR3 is CASSSGLAGGPGDTQYF. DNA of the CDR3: TGTGCCAGCAGCTCCGGACTAGCGGGAGGGCCGGGAGATACGCAGTATTTT.

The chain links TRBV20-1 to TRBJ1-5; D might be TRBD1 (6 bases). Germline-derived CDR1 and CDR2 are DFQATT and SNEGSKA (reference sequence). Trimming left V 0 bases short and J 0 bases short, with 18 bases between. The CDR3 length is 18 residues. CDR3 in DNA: TGCAGTGCTAGAGATTCAAGGACAGCAACTTATAGCAATCAGCCCCAGCATTTT. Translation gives CSARDSRTATYSNQPQHF.

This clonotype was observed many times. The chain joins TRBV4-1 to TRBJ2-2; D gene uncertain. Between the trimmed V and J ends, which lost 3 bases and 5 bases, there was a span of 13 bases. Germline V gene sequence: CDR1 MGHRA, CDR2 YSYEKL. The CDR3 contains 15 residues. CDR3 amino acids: CASSQPASRTGELFF. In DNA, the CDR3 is TGCGCCAGCAGCCAGCCAGCTAGTCGTACCGGGGAGCTGTTTTTT.